A selection of T cell receptor beta chains follows, all from one sample in a study of vaccination effects on CD4 cells after COVID-19. Assay used: immunoSEQ multiplex PCR; TCRdb lists only in-frame clones, some missing. In the table there are approximately 37,000 clones, approximately 73% of which are singletons. These TCRs' antigens remain unknown. Sequences were derived from CD4+ T cells from PBMCs cultured with a peptide pool, sampled before COVID-19 vaccination. All receptors come from a human donor who had a prior SARS-CoV-2 infection. CDR3s leave out the opening cysteine and the closing phenylalanine or tryptophan. Each record gives: CDR3 length, V gene, CDR3 protein.

len: 13
v_gene: TRBV5-1
CDR3aa: ASSLGLAELETQY

len: 13
v_gene: TRBV6-5
CDR3aa: ASTSRQGGGDTQY

len: 14
v_gene: TRBV6-1
CDR3aa: ASSEAGPGLAGELF

len: 13
v_gene: TRBV6-6
CDR3aa: ASSPRLGLRETQY

len: 13
v_gene: TRBV5-4
CDR3aa: ASSLKSGMNTEAF

len: 14
v_gene: TRBV19
CDR3aa: ASSTPRVDPNETQY

len: 10
v_gene: TRBV11-2
CDR3aa: ASSLYDGTGF

len: 12
v_gene: TRBV5-1
CDR3aa: ASRPAGGTDTQY

len: 14
v_gene: TRBV19
CDR3aa: ASGSMYSGTYNEQF

len: 14
v_gene: TRBV7-6
CDR3aa: ASSLEAGPGGNTIY

len: 12
v_gene: TRBV12-5
CDR3aa: ASGPLLTTDTQY

len: 16
v_gene: TRBV9
CDR3aa: ASSPRQGGGSGANVLT

len: 13
v_gene: TRBV4-2
CDR3aa: ASSPRTDSGNTIY

len: 11
v_gene: TRBV6-5
CDR3aa: ASSRQGSYEQY

len: 15
v_gene: TRBV5-5
CDR3aa: ASSLVVGQTNNSPLH

len: 12
v_gene: TRBV18
CDR3aa: ASSPEGQGSRYT

len: 11
v_gene: TRBV7-2
CDR3aa: ASSLQGNYGYT

len: 11
v_gene: TRBV18
CDR3aa: ASSQTGGTEAF

len: 13
v_gene: TRBV12-1
CDR3aa: ASSPMPYDSTEAF

len: 11
v_gene: TRBV27
CDR3aa: ASSLNGPYEQY

len: 10
v_gene: TRBV11-3
CDR3aa: ASSLTPEKLF

len: 16
v_gene: TRBV3-1/TRBV3-2
CDR3aa: ASSQGRTSGRRWETQY

len: 12
v_gene: TRBV10-1
CDR3aa: ASGSGGRHNEQF

len: 11
v_gene: TRBV2
CDR3aa: ASRRQSNYGYT

len: 13
v_gene: TRBV2
CDR3aa: ASSDGQGPGETQY

len: 15
v_gene: TRBV5-5
CDR3aa: ASVWTTNRVSNQPQH

len: 12
v_gene: TRBV2
CDR3aa: ASSDQGGGYEQY

len: 13
v_gene: TRBV7-8
CDR3aa: ASSLVGRVSTEAF

len: 11
v_gene: TRBV10-3
CDR3aa: AITGSSYTEAF

len: 11
v_gene: TRBV4-1
CDR3aa: ASSKLRQETQY

len: 13
v_gene: TRBV24-1
CDR3aa: ATSDSRVSNQPQH

len: 11
v_gene: TRBV30
CDR3aa: ASSGGFDYGYT

len: 14
v_gene: TRBV5-4
CDR3aa: ASSTGTSGSADTQY

len: 10
v_gene: TRBV6-5
CDR3aa: ASTGFDTEAF

len: 12
v_gene: TRBV18
CDR3aa: ASSQTSGKETQY

len: 13
v_gene: TRBV2
CDR3aa: ASTQSGSGDYEQY

len: 13
v_gene: TRBV18
CDR3aa: ASSPMGQDYQPQH

len: 15
v_gene: TRBV24-1
CDR3aa: ATSDATFGGREDEQF

len: 12
v_gene: TRBV5-1
CDR3aa: ASSLESAGRGYT

len: 9
v_gene: TRBV5-1
CDR3aa: ASSLADTQY

len: 11
v_gene: TRBV2
CDR3aa: ASRLGVREKLF

len: 12
v_gene: TRBV5-4
CDR3aa: ASSSGTVNEKLF

len: 10
v_gene: TRBV5-6
CDR3aa: ASSREWGVIY

len: 16
v_gene: TRBV7-3
CDR3aa: ASSSNRQTVLLYEKLF

len: 13
v_gene: TRBV4-1
CDR3aa: ASSQDRVRTGVQF

len: 14
v_gene: TRBV7-9
CDR3aa: ASSAAGQGGVYGYT

len: 10
v_gene: TRBV10-3
CDR3aa: AISEPPGAQY